This T cell receptor (beta chain) was identified in a study of blood T cells in healthy people across ages. Study findings and constraints: Long-lived donors carried more naive CD4+ cells and greater diversity than aged donors. Lack of knowledge of donor CMV status possibly confounded expanded clonotype changes.

Caucasian, healthy and from Russia, the donors were aged between about 6 and 90. In this sample, this clonotype turned up a few times. Antigen unknown. J gave up 9 bases and V 5 bases, and 36 bases lay outside the gene matches. This CDR3 spans 22 amino acids. The germline V gene has CDR1 MNHEY and CDR2 SMNVEV (reference sequence). For the second PCR, which ran for about 6 to 11 cycles, a sample-barcoded 5' primer and a J-beta primer mix were used. MiXCR, run by TCRdb on the 5' RACE reads, gives a single entry per CDR3 protein. The data show 780,000 or so distinct CDR3 sequences, 56% seen once. This sequence joins TRBV27 and TRBJ2-5, with TRBD2 matching over 7 bases. The source of this sequence is a man aged 40-49 years in good health. The sequenced material came from blood. The CDR3 loop reads CASSPPTLDRGVTGGGQWAQYF. DNA for the CDR3: TGTGCCAGCAGTCCCCCGACTTTGGATAGGGGCGTTACGGGAGGCGGCCAGTGGGCCCAGTACTTC.